The rows below give T cell receptor beta chains drawn from one sample of a study of T-cell reconstitution after alpha-beta-depleted transplantation in children. Each CDR3 protein is one row after TCRdb ran MiXCR on the PCR reads. The sample consists of just under 550,000 distinct CDR3 sequences, around 20% of them appearing once. Sequenced here: PBMCs from the stem cell graft donor, sampled from the stem cell graft. The receptor source for this set is a human donor who donated a stem cell graft to a child with acute lymphoblastic leukemia. CDR3s include the opening cysteine and the closing phenylalanine or tryptophan. A D gene is named only where the DNA matches it firmly. Size is stated for part of the rows, as once, few or many counts, or as a class when the clone is expanded.

j_gene,abundance,v_gene,d_gene,CDR3nt,CDR3aa
TRBJ2-2,NA,TRBV5-1,NA,TGCGCCAGCAGCGGGGGCTGGACCTACACCGGGGAGCTGTTTTTT,CASSGGWTYTGELFF
TRBJ2-7,few,TRBV3-1,TRBD2,TGTGCCAGCAGCCACATGGAGACTAGCGCTACCTACGAGCAGTACTTC,CASSHMETSATYEQYF
TRBJ1-6,NA,TRBV29-1,NA,TGCAGCGTTGAAATCCCCGAGGGCAGGGTTTATAATTCACCCCTCCACTTT,CSVEIPEGRVYNSPLHF
TRBJ2-1,NA,TRBV11-2,TRBD2,TGTGCCAGCAGCAGACTAGCAGCCGATGAGCAGTTCTTC,CASSRLAADEQFF
TRBJ2-3,NA,TRBV12-3/TRBV12-4,NA,TGTGCCAGCAGTTTCATACTTTCTTCCACAGATACGCAGTATTTT,CASSFILSSTDTQYF
TRBJ2-2,NA,TRBV6-5,NA,TGTGCCAGCAGTTACTCGACCACCGGGGAGCTGTTTTTT,CASSYSTTGELFF
TRBJ1-2,few,TRBV5-4,NA,TGTGCCAGCACCGGGGACCCAGTGGGCTATGGCTACACCTTC,CASTGDPVGYGYTF
TRBJ2-1,NA,TRBV2,NA,TGTGCCAGCTGTTCCTCAATCTGGGGGCAAGGGTATCACAATGAGCAGTTCTTC,CASCSSIWGQGYHNEQFF
TRBJ2-7,many,TRBV13,TRBD2,TGTGCCAGCAGCTCGGGACTAGCGAGCTACGAGCAGTACTTC,CASSSGLASYEQYF
TRBJ1-5,NA,TRBV12-3/TRBV12-4,NA,TGTGCCAGCAGTTTATGGCAGGGCAATCAGCCCCAGCATTTT,CASSLWQGNQPQHF
TRBJ2-1,few,TRBV20-1,NA,TGCAGTGCTAGAGAAGTTGGCGGGCCTAAATACTCCTACAATGAGCAGTTCTTC,CSAREVGGPKYSYNEQFF
TRBJ2-7,NA,TRBV25-1,TRBD1,TGTGCCAGCAGTGCCCTGACAGGGGCCGCCTACGAGCAGTACTTC,CASSALTGAAYEQYF
TRBJ2-1,NA,TRBV20-1,TRBD2,TGCAGTGCTAGAGAAGCGGGAGGGTACGAGCAGTTCTTC,CSAREAGGYEQFF
TRBJ2-7,few,TRBV29-1,NA,TGCAGCGTTGAAGTAATGGGGCTAAATTCCTACGAGCAGTACTTC,CSVEVMGLNSYEQYF